The sequence of this T cell receptor beta chain was determined in a study of CD8 T cells in ankylosing spondylitis. Broader study findings: There was reportedly significant enrichment of clones that were disease-linked in matched ankylosing spondylitis synovial fluid. A motif of seven or eight highly homologous TCR beta variants was seen as apparently characteristic of ankylosing spondylitis blood.

Generation of TCR beta libraries employed quantitative 5'-RACE incorporating molecular barcodes. TCRdb used MiXCR to reprocess the 5' RACE reads, holding one entry per CDR3 protein. The sample has 150,000 to 200,000 distinct CDR3 sequences, around 19% seen once; the top ten hold approximately 7.8%. Ten or more counts support this clonotype. Its matching antigen is unknown. Germline CDR1 is DFQATT and CDR2 is SNEGSKA (reference sequence). V lost 4 bases to trimming and J lost 9 bases, with 13 bases between them. The CDR3 covers 12 residues. The V call is TRBV20-1, the J call TRBJ2-4; D is ambiguous. The source of this sequence is a male donor with ankylosing spondylitis or in good health (not recorded which). Sequencing was done on a sample of blood, either unsorted or a sorted T cell fraction (not recorded which). CDR3 DNA: TGCAGTGCTAATTGGCCAGGAAGCATTCAGTACTTC. Translation: CSANWPGSIQYF.